This TCR beta chain was obtained from a study of chemoradiotherapy in HPV16-positive cancers. Points on this clone: What it recognizes is unknown.

Germline V gene lookup returns CDR1 SEHNR and CDR2 FQNEAQ (reference sequence). CDR3 length: 15 amino acids. V dropped 5 bases and J dropped 8 bases, with 19 bases sitting between them. The study, taken as a whole, reports: Non-HPV-specific T cells did not expand in tumors during treatment, whereas candidate HPV-specific clones and E7-related motifs did. Functional assays defining HPV-specific T cells used only a couple of HPV16-positive patients.

Repertoires were generated with immunoSEQ multiplex PCR, while TCRdb's copy carries only in-frame clones and drops some. The top ten hold roughly 23% of the sample, which has about 25,000 clones, roughly nine tenths seen once. The rearrangement uses TRBV7-9 and TRBJ1-3; tentative D call: TRBD1 (6 bases). This material consisted of blood, taken from a patient who underwent chemoradiotherapy. This clonotype originated in a human donor with HPV-associated anogenital cancer. In DNA, the CDR3 is TGTGCCAGCAGCCCCAGGGGATCCTGGTCCGACACCATATATTTT. Amino acids: CASSPRGSWSDTIYF.